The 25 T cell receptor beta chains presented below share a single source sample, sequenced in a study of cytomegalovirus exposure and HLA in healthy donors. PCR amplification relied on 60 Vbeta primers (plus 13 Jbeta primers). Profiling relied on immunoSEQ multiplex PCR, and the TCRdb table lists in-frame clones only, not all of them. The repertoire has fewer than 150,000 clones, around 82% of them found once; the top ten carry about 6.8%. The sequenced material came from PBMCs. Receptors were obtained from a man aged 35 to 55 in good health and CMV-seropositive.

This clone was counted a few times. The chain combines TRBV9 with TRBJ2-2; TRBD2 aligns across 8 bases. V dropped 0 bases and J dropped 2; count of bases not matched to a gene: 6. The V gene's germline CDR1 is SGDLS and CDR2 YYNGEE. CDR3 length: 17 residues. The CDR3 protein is CASSVVAGGPNTGELFF. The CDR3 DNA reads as TGTGCCAGCAGCGTAGTTGCGGGAGGCCCTAACACCGGGGAGCTGTTTTTT. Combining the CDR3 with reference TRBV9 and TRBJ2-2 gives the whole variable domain DSGVTQTPKHLITATGQRVTLRCSPRSGDLSVYWYQQSLDQGLQFLIQYYNGEERAKGNILERFSAQQFPDLHSELNLSSLELGDSALYFCASSVVAGGPNTGELFFGEGSRLTVL.

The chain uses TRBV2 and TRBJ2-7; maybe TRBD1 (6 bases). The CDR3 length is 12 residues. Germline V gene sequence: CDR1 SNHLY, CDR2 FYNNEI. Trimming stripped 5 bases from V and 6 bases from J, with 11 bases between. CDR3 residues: CASSSGVGEQYF. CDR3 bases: TGTGCCAGCAGTTCAGGGGTAGGCGAGCAGTACTTC.

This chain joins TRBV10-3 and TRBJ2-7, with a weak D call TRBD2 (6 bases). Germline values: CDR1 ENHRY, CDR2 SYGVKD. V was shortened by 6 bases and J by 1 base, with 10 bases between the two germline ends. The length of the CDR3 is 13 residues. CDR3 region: CAISRDSSYEQYF. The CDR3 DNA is TGTGCCATCAGCCGGGACTCTTCCTACGAGCAGTACTTC.

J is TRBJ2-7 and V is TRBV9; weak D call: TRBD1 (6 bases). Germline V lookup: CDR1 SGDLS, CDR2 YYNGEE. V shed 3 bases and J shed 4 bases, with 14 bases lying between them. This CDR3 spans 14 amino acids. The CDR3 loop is CASSAPNRAYEQYF. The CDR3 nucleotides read TGTGCCAGCAGCGCCCCGAACAGGGCTTACGAGCAGTACTTC.

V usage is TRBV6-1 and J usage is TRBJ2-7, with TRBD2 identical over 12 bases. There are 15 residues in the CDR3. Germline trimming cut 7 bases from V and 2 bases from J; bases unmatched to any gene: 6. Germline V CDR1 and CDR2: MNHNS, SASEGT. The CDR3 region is CASNLLAGGPYEQYF. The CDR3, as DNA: TGTGCCAGCAACCTGCTAGCGGGGGGGCCCTACGAGCAGTACTTC.

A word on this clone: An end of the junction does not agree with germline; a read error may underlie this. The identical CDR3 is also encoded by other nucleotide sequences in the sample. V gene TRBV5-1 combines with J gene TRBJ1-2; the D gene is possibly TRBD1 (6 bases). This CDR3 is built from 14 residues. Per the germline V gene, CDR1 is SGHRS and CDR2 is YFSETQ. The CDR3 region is CASSWDNSNYGYTF. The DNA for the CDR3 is TGCGCCAGTAGCTGGGACAACTCTAACTATGGCTACACCTTC. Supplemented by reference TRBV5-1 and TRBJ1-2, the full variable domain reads KAGVTQTPRYLIKTRGQQVTLSCSPISGHRSVSWYQQTPGQGLQFLFEYFSETQRNKGNFPGRFSGRQFSNSRSEMNVSTLELGDSALYLCASSWDNSNYGYTFGSGTRLTVV.

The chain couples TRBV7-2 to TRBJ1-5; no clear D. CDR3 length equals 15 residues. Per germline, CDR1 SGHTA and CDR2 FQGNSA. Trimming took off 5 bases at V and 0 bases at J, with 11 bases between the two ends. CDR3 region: CASSLRDNSNQPQHF. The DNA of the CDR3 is TGTGCCAGCAGCCTCCGAGATAATAGCAATCAGCCCCAGCATTTT.

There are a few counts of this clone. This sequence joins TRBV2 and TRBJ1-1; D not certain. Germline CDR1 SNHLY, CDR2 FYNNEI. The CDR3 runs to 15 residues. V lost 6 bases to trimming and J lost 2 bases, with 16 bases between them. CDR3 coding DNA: TGTGCCAGCAGGGTTAGTGAGGTCAGTAACACTGAAGCTTTCTTT. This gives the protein CASRVSEVSNTEAFF.

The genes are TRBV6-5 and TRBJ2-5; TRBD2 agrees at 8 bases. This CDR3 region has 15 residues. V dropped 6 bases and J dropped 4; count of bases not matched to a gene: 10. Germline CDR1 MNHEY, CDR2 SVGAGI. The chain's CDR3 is CASSTGGPPGETQYF. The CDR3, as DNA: TGTGCCAGCAGCACGGGGGGGCCGCCGGGAGAGACCCAGTACTTC.

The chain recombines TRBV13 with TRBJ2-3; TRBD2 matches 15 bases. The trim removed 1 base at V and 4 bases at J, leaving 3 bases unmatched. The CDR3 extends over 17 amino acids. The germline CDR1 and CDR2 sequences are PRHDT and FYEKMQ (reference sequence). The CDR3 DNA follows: TGTGCCAGCAGCTTAGAGGGACTAGCGGGGGGCCCAGATACGCAGTATTTT. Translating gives CASSLEGLAGGPDTQYF. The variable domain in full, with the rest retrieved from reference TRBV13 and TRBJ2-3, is AAGVIQSPRHLIKEKRETATLKCYPIPRHDTVYWYQQGPGQDPQFLISFYEKMQSDKGSIPDRFSAQQFSDYHSELNMSSLELGDSALYFCASSLEGLAGGPDTQYFGPGTRLTVL.

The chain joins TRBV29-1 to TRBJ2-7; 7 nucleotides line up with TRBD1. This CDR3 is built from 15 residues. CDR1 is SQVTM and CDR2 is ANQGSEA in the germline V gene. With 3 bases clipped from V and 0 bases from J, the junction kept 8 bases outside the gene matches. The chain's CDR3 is CSVEGVQGLSYEQYF. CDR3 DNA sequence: TGCAGCGTTGAGGGAGTACAGGGGCTCTCCTACGAGCAGTACTTC.

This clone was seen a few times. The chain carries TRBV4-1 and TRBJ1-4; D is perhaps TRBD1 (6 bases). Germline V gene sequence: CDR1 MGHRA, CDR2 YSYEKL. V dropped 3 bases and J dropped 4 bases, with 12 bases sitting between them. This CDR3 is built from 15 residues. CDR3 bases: TGCGCCAGCAGCCAGACCGGACAGTTTAATGAAAAACTGTTTTTT. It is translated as CASSQTGQFNEKLFF.

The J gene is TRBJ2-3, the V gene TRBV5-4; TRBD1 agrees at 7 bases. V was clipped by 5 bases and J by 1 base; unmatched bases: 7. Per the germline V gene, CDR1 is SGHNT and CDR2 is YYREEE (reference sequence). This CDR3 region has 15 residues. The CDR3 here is CASRGSGTGTDTQYF. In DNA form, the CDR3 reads TGTGCCAGCAGGGGATCCGGGACAGGCACAGATACGCAGTATTTT.

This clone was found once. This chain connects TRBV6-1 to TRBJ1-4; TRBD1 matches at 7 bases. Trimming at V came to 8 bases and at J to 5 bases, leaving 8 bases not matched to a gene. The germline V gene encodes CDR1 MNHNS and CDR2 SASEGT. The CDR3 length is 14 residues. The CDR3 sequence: CASFNRGVNEKLFF. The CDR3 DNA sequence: TGTGCCAGCTTTAACAGGGGAGTAAATGAAAAACTGTTTTTT.

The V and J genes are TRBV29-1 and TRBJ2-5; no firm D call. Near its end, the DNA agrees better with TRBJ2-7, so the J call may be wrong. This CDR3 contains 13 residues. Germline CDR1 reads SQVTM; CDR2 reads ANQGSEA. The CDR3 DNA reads TGCAGCGTTGAGAACGAGAACTCCTACGAGCAGTACTTC. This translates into CSVENENSYEQYF.

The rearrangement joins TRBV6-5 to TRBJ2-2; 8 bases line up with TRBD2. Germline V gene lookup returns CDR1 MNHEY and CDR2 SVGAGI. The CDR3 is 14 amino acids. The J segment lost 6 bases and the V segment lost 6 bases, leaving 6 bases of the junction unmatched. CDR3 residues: CASRSGLGAGELFF. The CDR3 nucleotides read TGTGCCAGCAGGTCGGGACTAGGGGCCGGGGAGCTGTTTTTT.

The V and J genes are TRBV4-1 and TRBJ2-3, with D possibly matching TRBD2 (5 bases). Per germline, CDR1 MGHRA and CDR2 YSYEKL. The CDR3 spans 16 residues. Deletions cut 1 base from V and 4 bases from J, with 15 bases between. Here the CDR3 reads CASSQVLRGGADTQYF. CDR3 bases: TGCGCCAGCAGCCAAGTACTCCGCGGAGGAGCAGATACGCAGTATTTT.

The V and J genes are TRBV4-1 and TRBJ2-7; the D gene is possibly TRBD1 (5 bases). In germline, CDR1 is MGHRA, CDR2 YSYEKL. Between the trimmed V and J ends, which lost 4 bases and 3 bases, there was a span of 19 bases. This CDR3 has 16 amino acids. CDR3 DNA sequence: TGCGCCAGCAGCCGATTATACGACCAGGGCTACTACGAGCAGTACTTC. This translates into CASSRLYDQGYYEQYF.

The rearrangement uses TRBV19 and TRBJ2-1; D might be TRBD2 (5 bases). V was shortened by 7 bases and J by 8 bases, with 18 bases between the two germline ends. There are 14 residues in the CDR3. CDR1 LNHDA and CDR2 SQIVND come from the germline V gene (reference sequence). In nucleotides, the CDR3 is TGTGCCAGTAAGAGGGATAGGGTCGGAGATGAGCAGTTCTTC. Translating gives CASKRDRVGDEQFF.

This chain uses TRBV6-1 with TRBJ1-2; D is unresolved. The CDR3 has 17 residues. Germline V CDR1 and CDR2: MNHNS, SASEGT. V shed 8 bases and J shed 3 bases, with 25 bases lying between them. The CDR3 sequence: CASGGRVAHRFDYGYTF. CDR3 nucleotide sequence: TGTGCCAGCGGTGGGCGGGTGGCTCATCGATTCGACTATGGCTACACCTTC.

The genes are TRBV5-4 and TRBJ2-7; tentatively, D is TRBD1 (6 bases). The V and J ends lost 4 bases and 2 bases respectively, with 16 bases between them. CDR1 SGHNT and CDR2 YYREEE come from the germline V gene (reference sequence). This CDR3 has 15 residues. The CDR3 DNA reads TGTGCCAGCAGCGACCTAAGACAGGTACCCTACGAGCAGTACTTC. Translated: CASSDLRQVPYEQYF.

In DNA, the CDR3 is TGTGCCAGCAGCTTAGCTGGGGGCGGAAGGAACACCGGGGAGCTGTTTTTT. Translated, it gives CASSLAGGGRNTGELFF. The genes are TRBV7-8 and TRBJ2-2, with D possibly TRBD1 on 6 matching bases. Germline V gene sequence: CDR1 SGHVS, CDR2 FQNEAQ. The CDR3 runs 17 residues. Trimming cost V 0 bases and J 1 base, with 12 bases left between them.

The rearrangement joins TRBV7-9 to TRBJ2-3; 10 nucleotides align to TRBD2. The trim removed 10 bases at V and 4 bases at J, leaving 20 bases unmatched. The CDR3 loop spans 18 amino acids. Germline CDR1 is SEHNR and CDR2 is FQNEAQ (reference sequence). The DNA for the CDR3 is TGTGCCAACTCCCTTAGCGGGGGGCCCTCCCTTGTACCAGATACGCAGTATTTT. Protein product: CANSLSGGPSLVPDTQYF.

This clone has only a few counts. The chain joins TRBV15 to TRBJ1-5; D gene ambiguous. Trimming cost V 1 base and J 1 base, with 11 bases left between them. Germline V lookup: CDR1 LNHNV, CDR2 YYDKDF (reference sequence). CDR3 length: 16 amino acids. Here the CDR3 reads CATSRGLSGSNQPQHF. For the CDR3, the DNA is TGTGCCACCAGCAGAGGTCTGTCAGGAAGCAATCAGCCCCAGCATTTT.

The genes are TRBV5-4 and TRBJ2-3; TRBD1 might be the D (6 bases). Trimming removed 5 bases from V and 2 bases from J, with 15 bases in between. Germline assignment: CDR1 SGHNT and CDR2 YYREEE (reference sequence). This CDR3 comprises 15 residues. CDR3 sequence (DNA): TGTGCCAGCAGTTCTGGGTCAGGGGCCACAGATACGCAGTATTTT. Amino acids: CASSSGSGATDTQYF.